The entry below describes one T cell receptor (beta chain). These data belong to a study of shared clonotypes between healthy human individuals. Germline V gene data show CDR1 as MNHEY and CDR2 as SMNVEV (reference sequence). Trimming at V came to 5 bases and at J to 4 bases, leaving 12 bases not matched to a gene. This CDR3 has 17 amino acids. The data were produced by immunoSEQ multiplex PCR, yet TCRdb's version contains in-frame clones alone and is incomplete. The profile shows about 1.5 million clones, 98% of them singletons. V is TRBV27 and J is TRBJ1-4, with 8 nucleotides matching TRBD1. The sample consisted of naive CD4+ T cells sorted from blood. The subset is: CD45RA+ positively selected. The source of this sequence is a man aged 25 to 45 in good health. This CDR3 reads CASSPSRTGRINEKLFF. The CDR3, as DNA: TGTGCCAGCAGTCCCAGCAGGACAGGGAGGATTAATGAAAAACTGTTTTTT. The complete variable domain, with remaining parts taken from reference TRBV27 and TRBJ1-4, reads EAQVTQNPRYLITVTGKKLTVTCSQNMNHEYMSWYRQDPGLGLRQIYYSMNVEVTDKGDVPEGYKVSRKEKRNFPLILESPSPNQTSLYFCASSPSRTGRINEKLFFGSGTQLSVL.